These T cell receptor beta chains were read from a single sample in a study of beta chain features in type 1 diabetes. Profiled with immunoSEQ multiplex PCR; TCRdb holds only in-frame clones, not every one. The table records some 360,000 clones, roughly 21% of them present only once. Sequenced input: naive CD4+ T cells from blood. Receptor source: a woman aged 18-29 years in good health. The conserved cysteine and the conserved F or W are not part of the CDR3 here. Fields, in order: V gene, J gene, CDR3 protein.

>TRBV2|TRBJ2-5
ASREETQY
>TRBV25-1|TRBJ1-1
ASFSGVADEAF
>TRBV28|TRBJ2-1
ASRTSGGGQF
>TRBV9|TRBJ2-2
ASSVAGSTGELF
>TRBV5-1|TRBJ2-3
ASSLIQGRTDTQY
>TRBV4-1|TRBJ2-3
ASSQEAARTDTQY
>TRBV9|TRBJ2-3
ASSASGGSTDTQY
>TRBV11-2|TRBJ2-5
ASRLVGLADQETQY
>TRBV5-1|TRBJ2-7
ASSLTAGGPDEQY
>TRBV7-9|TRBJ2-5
ASSLLDTKETQY
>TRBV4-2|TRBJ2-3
ASSQSPSGRAGTDTQY
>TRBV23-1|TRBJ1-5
ASSQSARYSNQPQH
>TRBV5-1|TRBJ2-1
ASSFYRGLDEQF
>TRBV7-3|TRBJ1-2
ASSPPGNYGYT
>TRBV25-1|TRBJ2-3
ASSDGTYGTDTQY
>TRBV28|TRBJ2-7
ASSLGGLPYEQY
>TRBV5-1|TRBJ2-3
ASSLGEADTQY
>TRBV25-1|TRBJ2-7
ASSEAGGTGEQY
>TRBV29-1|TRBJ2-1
SVSSGQGGIDEQF
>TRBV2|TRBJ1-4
ASGEFGKLF
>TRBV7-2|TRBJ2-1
ASSSSGSLRNEQF
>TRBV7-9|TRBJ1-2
ASSAGGSRTNYGYT
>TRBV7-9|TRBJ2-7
ASSLAGQESYEQY
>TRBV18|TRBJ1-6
ASSPQPGQNSPLH
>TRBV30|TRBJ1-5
AWSGQGRHQPQH
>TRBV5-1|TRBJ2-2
ASSLAPPRAGELF
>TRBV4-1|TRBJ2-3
ASSLFWTTTDTQY
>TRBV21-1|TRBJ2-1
ASSINCPGDRDNEQF
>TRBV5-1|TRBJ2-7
ASSLGLAGGLHEQY
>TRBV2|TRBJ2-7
ASSSRPGGKYEQY
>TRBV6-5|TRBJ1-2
ASSLLATANYGYT
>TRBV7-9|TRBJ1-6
ASSADRGATYSPLH
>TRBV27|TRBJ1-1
ASSLSKETEAF
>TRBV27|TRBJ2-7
ASSRGSGDAYEQY
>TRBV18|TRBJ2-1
ASSPRGLAGTYNEQF
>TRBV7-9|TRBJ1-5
ASSSGDRAHQPQH
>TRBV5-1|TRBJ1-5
ASSFGDTTGNQPQH
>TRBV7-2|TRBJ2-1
ASSLSAGVNEQF
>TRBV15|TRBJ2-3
ATSSRSGAGDTQY